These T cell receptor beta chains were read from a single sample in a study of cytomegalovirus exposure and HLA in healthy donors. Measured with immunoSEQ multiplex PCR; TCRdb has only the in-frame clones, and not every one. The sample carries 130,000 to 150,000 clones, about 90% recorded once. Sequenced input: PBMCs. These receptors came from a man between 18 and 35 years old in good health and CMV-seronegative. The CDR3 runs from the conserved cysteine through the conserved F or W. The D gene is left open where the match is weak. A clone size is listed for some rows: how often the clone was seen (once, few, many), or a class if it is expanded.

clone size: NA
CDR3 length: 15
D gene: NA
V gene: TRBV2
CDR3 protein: CASSDQGGALETQYF

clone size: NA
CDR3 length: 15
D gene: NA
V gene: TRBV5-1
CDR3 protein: CASSSDDRYSRKLFF

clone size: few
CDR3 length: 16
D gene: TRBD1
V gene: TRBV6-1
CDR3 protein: CASSELRTPGGTEAFF

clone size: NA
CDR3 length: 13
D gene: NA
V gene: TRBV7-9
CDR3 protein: CASSLVDNQPQHF

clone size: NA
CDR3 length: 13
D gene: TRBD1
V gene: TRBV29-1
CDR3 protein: CSVDGTGDQPQHF

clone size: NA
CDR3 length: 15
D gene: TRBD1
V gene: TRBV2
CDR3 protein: CASSDPGGSNQPQHF

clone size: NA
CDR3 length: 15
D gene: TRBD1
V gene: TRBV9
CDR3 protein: CASSVEGQGNYGYTF

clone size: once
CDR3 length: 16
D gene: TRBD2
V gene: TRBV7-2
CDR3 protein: CASSGRLAGATDTQYF

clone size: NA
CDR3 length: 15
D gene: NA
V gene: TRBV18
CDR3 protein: CASSPPGHQNTEAFF

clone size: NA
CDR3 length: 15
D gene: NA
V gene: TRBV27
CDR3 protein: CASSPGRPVYNEQFF

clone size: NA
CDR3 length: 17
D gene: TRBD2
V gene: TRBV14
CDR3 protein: CASSQVSGKGLAGGQFF

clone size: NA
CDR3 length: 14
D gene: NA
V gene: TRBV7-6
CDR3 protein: CASSQGVGNSPLHF

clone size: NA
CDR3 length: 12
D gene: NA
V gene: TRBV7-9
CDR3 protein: CASSYMNTEAFF

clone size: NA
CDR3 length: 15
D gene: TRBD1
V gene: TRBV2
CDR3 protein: CASSVSRGRGTEAFF

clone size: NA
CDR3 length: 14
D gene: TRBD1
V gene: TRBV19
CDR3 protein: CASSMGQGALGYTF

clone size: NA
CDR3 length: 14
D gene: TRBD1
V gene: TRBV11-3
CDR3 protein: CASSPGQHNNEQFF

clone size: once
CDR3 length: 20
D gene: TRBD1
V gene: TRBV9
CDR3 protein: CASSVATRTGPLGADTEAFF

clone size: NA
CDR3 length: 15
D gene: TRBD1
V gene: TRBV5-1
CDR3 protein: CASSLLGQGKEKLFF

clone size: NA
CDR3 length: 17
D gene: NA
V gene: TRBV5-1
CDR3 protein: CASSPLSRLTDTGELFF

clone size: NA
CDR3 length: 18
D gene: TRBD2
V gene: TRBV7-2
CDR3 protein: CASSLVARASGPSDEQYF

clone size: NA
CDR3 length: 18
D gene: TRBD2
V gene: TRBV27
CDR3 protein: CASSASTSGGLITGELFF

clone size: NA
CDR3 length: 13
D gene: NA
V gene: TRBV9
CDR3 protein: CASSVGEGNIQYF

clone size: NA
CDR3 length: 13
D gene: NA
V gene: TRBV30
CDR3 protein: CAWSAGLSYEQYF

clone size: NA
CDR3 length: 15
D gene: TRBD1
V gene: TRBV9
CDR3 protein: CASSAGGGSNQPQHF

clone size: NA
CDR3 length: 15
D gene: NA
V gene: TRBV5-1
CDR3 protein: CASSLGWSSYNEQFF

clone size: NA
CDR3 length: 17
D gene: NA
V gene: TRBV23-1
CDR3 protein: CASSQSIGVGGYEKLFF

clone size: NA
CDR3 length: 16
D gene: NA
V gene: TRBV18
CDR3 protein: CASSPGGGSTYNEQFF

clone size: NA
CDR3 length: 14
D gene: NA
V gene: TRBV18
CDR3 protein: CASSPTGGEQPQHF

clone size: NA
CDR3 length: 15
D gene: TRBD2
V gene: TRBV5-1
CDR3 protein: CASSLTAGMGETQYF

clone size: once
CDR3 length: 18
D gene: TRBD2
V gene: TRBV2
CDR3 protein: CASRGTSGGASSYNEQFF

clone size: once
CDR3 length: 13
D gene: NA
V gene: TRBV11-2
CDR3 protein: CASSPGQAETQYF

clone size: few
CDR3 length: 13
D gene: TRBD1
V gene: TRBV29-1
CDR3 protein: CSSSGQGNTEAFF

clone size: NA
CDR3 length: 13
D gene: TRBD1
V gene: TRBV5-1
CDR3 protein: CASSRTGNEKLFF

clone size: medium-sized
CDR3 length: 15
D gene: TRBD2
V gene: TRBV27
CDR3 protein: CASSLSGGTGGEQYF

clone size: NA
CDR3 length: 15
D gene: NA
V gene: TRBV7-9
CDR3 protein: CASSLAEVRQAEAFF

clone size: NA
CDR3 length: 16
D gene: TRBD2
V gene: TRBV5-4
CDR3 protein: CASSLGGLAGGNEQFF

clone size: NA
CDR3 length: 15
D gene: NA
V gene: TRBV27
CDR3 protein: CASSLGGATFTEAFF

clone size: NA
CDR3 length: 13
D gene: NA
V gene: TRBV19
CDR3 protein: CASSILPESEAFF

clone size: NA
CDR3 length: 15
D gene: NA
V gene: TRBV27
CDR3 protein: CASSLSALSGPEAFF

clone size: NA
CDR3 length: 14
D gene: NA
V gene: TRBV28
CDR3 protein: CASSFFRSGNEQFF

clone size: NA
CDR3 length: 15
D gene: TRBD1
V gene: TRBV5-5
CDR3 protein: CASSGGTGTVNEQYF

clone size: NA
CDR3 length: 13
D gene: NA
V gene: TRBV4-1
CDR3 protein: CASRGPDMETQYF

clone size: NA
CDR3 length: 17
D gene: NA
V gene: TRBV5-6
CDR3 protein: CASTPFFHSVSSYEQYF

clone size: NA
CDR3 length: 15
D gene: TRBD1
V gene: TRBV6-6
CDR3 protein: CASSAPGQTNQPQHF

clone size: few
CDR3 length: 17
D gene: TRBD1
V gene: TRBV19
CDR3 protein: CAMSPTGGKRDTGELFF

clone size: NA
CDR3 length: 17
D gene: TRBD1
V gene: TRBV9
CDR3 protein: CASSPDAGQGYEPEAFF

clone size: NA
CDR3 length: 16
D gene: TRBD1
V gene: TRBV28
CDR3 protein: CASSPARGLLDYGYTF

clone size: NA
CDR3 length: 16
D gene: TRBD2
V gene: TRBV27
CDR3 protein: CASSLVLAGDTDTQYF